This T cell receptor beta chain was sequenced during a study of blood T cells in healthy people across ages. Germline values: CDR1 DFQATT, CDR2 SNEGSKA (reference sequence). V gave up 0 bases and J gave up 2 bases, with 10 bases separating them. The CDR3 has 14 amino acids. For the second PCR, which ran for about 7 to 12 cycles, a sample-barcoded 5' primer and a J-beta primer mix were used. TCRdb reprocessed the 5' RACE reads via MiXCR and lists one record per CDR3 protein. The sample lists around 800,000 distinct CDR3 sequences; roughly 26% were seen once. This clonotype has ten or more counts. Another study also made use of these data, one on T cells of mothers and their children.

The receptor was derived from a boy aged 10-17 years in good health. The chain employs TRBV20-1 and TRBJ2-5, with D uncertain. The material sequenced was blood. In DNA form, the CDR3 reads TGCAGTGCTAGAGATTGGGCGGAACAAGAGACCCAGTACTTC. It specifies CSARDWAEQETQYF.